The entry below gives a single TCR beta chain sequence along with its context. Measured with immunoSEQ multiplex PCR; TCRdb has only the in-frame clones, and not every one. Here the sample spans over 200,000 clones, around 88% being singletons. The V end lost 4 bases, the J end lost 2 bases, and 17 bases lay between the germline ends. The CDR3 consists of 16 residues. The germline CDR1 and CDR2 sequences are MGHRA and YSYEKL. The data were taken from a study of blood T cell repertoires in COVID-19. The rearrangement links TRBV4-1 to TRBJ1-1; D might be TRBD1 (6 bases). The receptor was isolated from a man in his forties with active or convalescent COVID-19. The sequenced material came from peripheral blood. The CDR3 DNA reads TGCGCCAGCAGCCCGGAGCCGGGACAAATCAACACTGAAGCTTTCTTT. Its translation is CASSPEPGQINTEAFF.